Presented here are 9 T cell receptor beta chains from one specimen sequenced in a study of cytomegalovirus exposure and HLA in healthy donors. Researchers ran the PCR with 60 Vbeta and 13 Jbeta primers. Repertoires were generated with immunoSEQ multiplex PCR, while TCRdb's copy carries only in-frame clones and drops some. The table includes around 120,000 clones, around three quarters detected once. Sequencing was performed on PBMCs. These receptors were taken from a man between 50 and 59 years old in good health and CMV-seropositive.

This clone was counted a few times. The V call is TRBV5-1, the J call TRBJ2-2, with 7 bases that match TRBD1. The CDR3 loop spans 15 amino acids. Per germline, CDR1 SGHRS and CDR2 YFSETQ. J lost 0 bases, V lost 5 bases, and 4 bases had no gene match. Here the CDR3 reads CASRPGTANTGELFF. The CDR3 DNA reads TGCGCCAGCAGGCCAGGGACAGCGAACACCGGGGAGCTGTTTTTT. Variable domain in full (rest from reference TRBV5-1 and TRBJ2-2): KAGVTQTPRYLIKTRGQQVTLSCSPISGHRSVSWYQQTPGQGLQFLFEYFSETQRNKGNFPGRFSGRQFSNSRSEMNVSTLELGDSALYLCASRPGTANTGELFFGEGSRLTVL.

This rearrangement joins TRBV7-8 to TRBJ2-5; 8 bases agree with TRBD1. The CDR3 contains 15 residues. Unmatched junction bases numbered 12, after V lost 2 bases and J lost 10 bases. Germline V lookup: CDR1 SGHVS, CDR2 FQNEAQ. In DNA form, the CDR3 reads TGTGCCAGCAGCTTAATTCGGGCGGACAGGGTAGGCCAGTACTTC. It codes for CASSLIRADRVGQYF.

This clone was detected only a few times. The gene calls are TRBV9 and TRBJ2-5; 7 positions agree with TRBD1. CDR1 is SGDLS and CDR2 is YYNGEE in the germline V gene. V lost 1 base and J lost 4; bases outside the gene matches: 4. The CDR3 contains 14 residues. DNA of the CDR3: TGTGCCAGCAGCGTATCGACAGGGAGAGAGACCCAGTACTTC. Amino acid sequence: CASSVSTGRETQYF.

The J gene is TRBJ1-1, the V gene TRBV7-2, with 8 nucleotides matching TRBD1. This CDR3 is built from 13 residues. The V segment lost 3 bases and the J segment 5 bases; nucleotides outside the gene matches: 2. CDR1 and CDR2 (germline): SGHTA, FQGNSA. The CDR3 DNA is TGTGCCAGCAGCTTTCAGGGGGCAACTGAAGCTTTCTTT. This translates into CASSFQGATEAFF.

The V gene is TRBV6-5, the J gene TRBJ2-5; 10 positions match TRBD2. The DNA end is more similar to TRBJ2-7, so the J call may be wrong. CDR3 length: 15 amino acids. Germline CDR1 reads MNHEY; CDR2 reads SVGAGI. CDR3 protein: CASSTSSGGSTEQYF. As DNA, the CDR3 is TGTGCCAGCAGTACCTCTAGCGGGGGATCAACCGAGCAGTACTTC.

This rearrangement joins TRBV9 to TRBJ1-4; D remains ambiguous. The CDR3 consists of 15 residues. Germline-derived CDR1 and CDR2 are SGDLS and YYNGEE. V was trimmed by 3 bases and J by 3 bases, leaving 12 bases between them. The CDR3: CASSAARDPNEKLFF. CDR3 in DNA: TGTGCCAGCAGCGCGGCCCGGGATCCTAATGAAAAACTGTTTTTT.

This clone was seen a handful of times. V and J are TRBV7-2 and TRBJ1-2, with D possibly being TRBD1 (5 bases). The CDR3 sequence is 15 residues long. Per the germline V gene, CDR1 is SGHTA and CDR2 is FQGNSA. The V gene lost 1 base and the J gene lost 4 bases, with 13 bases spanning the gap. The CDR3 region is CASSLVQGLGYGYTF. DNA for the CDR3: TGTGCCAGCAGCTTAGTTCAGGGACTAGGCTATGGCTACACCTTC.

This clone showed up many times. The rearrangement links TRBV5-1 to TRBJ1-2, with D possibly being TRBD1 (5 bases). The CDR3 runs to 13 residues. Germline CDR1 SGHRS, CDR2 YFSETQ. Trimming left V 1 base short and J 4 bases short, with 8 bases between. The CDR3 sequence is CASSLQGAYGYTF. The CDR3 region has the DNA TGCGCCAGCAGCTTGCAGGGTGCCTATGGCTACACCTTC.

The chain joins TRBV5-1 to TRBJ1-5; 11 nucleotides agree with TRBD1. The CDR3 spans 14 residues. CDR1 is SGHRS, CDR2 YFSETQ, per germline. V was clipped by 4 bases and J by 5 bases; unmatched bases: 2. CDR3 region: CASSEGQGDQPQHF. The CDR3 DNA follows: TGCGCCAGCAGCGAGGGACAGGGGGATCAGCCCCAGCATTTT.